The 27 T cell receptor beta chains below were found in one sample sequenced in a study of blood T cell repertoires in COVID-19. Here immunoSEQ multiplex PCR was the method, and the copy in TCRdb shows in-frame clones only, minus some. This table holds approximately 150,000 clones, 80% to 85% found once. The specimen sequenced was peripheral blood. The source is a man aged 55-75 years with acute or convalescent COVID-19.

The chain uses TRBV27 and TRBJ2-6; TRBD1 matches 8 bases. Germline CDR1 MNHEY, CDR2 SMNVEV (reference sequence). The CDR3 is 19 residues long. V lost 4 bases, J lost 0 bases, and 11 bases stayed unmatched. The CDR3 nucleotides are TGTGCCAGCAGTTACCGGGACAGGACTTCATTCTCTGGGGCCAACGTCCTGACTTTC. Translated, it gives CASSYRDRTSFSGANVLTF.

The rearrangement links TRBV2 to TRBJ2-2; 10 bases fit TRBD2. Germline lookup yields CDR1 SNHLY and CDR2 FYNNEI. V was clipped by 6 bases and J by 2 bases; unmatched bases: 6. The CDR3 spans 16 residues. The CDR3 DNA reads TGTGCCAGCAGCGCCCTAGCGGGAGCCAACACCGGGGAGCTGTTTTTT. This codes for CASSALAGANTGELFF.

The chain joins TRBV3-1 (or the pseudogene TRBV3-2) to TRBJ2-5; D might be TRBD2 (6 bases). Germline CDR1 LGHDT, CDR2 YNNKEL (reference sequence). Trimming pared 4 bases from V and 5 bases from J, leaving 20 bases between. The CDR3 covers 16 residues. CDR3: CASSPQEGQIGETQYF. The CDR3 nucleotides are TGTGCCAGCAGCCCCCAGGAGGGGCAGATTGGGGAGACCCAGTACTTC.

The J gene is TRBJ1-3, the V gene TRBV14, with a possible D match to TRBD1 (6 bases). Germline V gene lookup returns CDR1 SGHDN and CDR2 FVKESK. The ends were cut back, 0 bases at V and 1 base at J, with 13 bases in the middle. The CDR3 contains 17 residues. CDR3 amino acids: CASSQDLVGGSGNTIYF. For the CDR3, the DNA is TGTGCCAGCAGCCAAGATCTGGTAGGGGGATCTGGAAACACCATATATTTT.

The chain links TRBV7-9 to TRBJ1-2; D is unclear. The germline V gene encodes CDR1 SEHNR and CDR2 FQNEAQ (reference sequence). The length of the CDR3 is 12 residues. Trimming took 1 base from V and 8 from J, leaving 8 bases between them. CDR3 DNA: TGTGCCAGCAGCTTAGGCGGGGAGGGCTACACCTTC. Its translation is CASSLGGEGYTF.

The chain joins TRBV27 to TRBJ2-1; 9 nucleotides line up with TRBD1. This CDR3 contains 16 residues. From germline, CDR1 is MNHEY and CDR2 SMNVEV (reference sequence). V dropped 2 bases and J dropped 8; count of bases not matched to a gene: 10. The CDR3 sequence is CASSLNPGTGRYEQFF. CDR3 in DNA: TGTGCCAGCAGTTTAAATCCCGGGACAGGGCGTTATGAGCAGTTCTTC.

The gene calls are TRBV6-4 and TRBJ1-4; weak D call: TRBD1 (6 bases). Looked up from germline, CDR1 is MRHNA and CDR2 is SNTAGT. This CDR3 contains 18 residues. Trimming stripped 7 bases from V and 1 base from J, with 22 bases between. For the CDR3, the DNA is TGTGCCAGCACCAAGGGGAAAGCAGACAGGAAAACTAATGAAAAACTGTTTTTT. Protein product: CASTKGKADRKTNEKLFF.

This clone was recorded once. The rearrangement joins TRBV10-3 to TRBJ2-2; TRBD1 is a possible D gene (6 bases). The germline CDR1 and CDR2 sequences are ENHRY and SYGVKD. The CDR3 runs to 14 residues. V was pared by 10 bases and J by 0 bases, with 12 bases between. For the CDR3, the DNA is TGTGCCACCACCGGGACAACGAACACCGGGGAGCTGTTTTTT. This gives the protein CATTGTTNTGELFF.

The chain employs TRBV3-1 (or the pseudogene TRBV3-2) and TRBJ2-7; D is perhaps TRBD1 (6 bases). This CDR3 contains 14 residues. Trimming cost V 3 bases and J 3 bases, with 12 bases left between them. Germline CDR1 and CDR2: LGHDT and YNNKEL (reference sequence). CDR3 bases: TGTGCCAGCAGCCACCGGGACACAGACTACGAGCAGTACTTC. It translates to CASSHRDTDYEQYF.

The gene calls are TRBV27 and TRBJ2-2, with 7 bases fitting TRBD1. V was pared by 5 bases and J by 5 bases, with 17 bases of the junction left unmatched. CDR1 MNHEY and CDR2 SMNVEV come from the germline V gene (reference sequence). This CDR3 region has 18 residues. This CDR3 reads CASSHQQRRDSKTGELFF. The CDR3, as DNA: TGTGCCAGCAGTCATCAACAGAGACGGGACAGTAAGACCGGGGAGCTGTTTTTT.

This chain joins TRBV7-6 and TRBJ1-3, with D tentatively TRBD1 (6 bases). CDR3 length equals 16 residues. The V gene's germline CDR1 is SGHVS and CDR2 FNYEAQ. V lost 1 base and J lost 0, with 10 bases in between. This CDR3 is CASSLGGGRSGNTIYF. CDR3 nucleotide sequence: TGTGCCAGCAGCTTAGGAGGGGGTCGCTCTGGAAACACCATATATTTT.

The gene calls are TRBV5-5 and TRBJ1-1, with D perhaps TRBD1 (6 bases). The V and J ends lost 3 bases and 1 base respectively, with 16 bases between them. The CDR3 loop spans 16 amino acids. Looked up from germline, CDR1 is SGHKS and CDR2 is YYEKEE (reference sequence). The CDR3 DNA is TGTGCCAGCAGCTCCTGGGGGGGGCTGAGGAACACTGAAGCTTTCTTT. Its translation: CASSSWGGLRNTEAFF. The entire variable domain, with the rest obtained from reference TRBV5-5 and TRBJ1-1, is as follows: DAGVTQSPTHLIKTRGQQVTLRCSPISGHKSVSWYQQVLGQGPQFIFQYYEKEERGRGNFPDRFSARQFPNYSSELNVNALLLGDSALYLCASSSWGGLRNTEAFFGQGTRLTVV.

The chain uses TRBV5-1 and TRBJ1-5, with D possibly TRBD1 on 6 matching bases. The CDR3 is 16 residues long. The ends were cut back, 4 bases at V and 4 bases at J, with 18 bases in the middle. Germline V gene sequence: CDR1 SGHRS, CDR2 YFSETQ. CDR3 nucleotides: TGCGCCAGCAGCCCCGGTCCAGGGGATTGGAATCAGCCCCAGCATTTT. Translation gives CASSPGPGDWNQPQHF.

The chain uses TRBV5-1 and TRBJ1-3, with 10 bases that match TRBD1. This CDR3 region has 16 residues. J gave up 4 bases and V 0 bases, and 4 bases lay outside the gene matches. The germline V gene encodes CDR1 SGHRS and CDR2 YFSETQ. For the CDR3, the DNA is TGCGCCAGCAGCTTGGAAGGACAGGGGGAAGGAAACACCATATATTTT. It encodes CASSLEGQGEGNTIYF.

Here the CDR3 DNA reads TGTGCCAGCAGCCAAGGTGCTAGCGGGTCCAATGAGCAGTTCTTC. It codes for CASSQGASGSNEQFF. The rearrangement links TRBV7-9 to TRBJ2-1; 8 positions agree with TRBD2. The CDR3 has 15 residues. V lost 5 bases, J lost 6 bases, and 9 bases stayed unmatched. Germline V lookup: CDR1 SEHNR, CDR2 FQNEAQ (reference sequence).

CDR3 amino acids: CASSVYTEAFF. The CDR3 DNA follows: TGTGCCAGCAGTGTCTATACTGAAGCTTTCTTT. The chain couples TRBV2 to TRBJ1-1; D not certain. CDR1 and CDR2 from the germline V gene are SNHLY and FYNNEI. Between the trimmed V and J ends, which lost 4 bases and 5 bases, there was a span of 5 bases. The CDR3 spans 11 residues.

The CDR3 bases are TGTGCCAGCAGCTCGCCTAGCGGGAGAAGGAATGAGCAGTTCTTC. Translated, it gives CASSSPSGRRNEQFF. The chain employs TRBV7-2 and TRBJ2-1; TRBD2 agrees at 10 bases. There are 15 residues in the CDR3. The germline V gene encodes CDR1 SGHTA and CDR2 FQGNSA. Trimming cost V 4 bases and J 7 bases; bases outside gene matches: 7.

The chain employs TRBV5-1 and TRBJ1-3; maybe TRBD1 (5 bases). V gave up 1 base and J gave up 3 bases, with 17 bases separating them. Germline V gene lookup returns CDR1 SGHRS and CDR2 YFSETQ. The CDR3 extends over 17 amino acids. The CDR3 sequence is CASSLNTGQGGGNTIYF. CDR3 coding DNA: TGCGCCAGCAGCTTGAATACGGGCCAGGGAGGTGGAAACACCATATATTTT.

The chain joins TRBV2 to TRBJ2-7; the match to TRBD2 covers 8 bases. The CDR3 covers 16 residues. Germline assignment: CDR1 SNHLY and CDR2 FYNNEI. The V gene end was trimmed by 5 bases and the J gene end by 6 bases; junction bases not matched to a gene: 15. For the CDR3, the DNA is TGTGCCAGCAGTAAAAGGAGACTAGCGCAATACGTCGAGCAGTACTTC. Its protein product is CASSKRRLAQYVEQYF.

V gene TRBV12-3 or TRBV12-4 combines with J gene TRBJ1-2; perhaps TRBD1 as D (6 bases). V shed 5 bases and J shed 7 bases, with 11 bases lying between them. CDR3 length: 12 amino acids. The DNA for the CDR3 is TGTGCCAGCAGTATACACAGGGCTGGCTACACCTTC. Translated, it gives CASSIHRAGYTF.

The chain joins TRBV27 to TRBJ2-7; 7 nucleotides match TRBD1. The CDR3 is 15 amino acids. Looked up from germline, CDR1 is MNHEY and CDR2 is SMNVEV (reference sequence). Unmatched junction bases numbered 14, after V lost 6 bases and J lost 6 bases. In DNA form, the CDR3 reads TGTGCCAGCAGCAAACGGACAGGTTTTTACGGCGAGCAGTACTTC. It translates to CASSKRTGFYGEQYF.

In DNA form, the CDR3 reads TGCAGCGTTTGGACTAGCGGGCGTGGGGAGACCCAGTACTTC. Translation gives CSVWTSGRGETQYF. The gene calls are TRBV29-1 and TRBJ2-5; 11 bases fit TRBD2. Trimming removed 5 bases from V and 5 bases from J; junction bases left unmatched: 7. The CDR3 length is 14 residues. Germline V gene sequence: CDR1 SQVTM, CDR2 ANQGSEA.

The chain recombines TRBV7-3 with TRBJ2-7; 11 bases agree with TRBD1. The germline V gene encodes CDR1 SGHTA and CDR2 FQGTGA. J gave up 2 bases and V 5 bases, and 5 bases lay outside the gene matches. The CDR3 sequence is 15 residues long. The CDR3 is CASSMGQGGTYEQYF. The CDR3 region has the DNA TGTGCCAGCAGCATGGGACAGGGGGGGACCTACGAGCAGTACTTC.

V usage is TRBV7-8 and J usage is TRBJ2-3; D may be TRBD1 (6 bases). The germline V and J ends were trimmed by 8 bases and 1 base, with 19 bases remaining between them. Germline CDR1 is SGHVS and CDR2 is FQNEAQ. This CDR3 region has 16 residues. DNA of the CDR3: TGTGCCAGCGACCCGGTGGGGGCGCAGGGCACAGATACGCAGTATTTT. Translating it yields CASDPVGAQGTDTQYF. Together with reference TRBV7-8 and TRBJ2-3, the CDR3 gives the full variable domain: GAGVSQSPRYKVAKRGQDVALRCDPISGHVSLFWYQQALGQGPEFLTYFQNEAQLDKSGLPSDRFFAERPEGSVSTLKIQRTQQEDSAVYLCASDPVGAQGTDTQYFGPGTRLTVL.

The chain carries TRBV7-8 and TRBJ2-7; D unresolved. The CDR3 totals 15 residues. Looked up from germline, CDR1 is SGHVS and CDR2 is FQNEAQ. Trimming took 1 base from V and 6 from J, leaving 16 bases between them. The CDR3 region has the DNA TGTGCCAGCAGCTTAGGAGGCACCTATGAGTTCGAGCAGTACTTC. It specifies CASSLGGTYEFEQYF. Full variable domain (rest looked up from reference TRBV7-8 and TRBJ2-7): GAGVSQSPRYKVAKRGQDVALRCDPISGHVSLFWYQQALGQGPEFLTYFQNEAQLDKSGLPSDRFFAERPEGSVSTLKIQRTQQEDSAVYLCASSLGGTYEFEQYFGPGTRLTVT.

The CDR3 nucleotides read TGTGCCAGCAGTTTATCCGCCCGGGCGCGGGATCAGCCCCAGCATTTT. This gives the protein CASSLSARARDQPQHF. This chain joins TRBV27 and TRBJ1-5; the D is unclear. The CDR3 contains 16 residues. Germline lookup yields CDR1 MNHEY and CDR2 SMNVEV (reference sequence). V lost 0 bases to trimming and J lost 5 bases, with 14 bases between them.

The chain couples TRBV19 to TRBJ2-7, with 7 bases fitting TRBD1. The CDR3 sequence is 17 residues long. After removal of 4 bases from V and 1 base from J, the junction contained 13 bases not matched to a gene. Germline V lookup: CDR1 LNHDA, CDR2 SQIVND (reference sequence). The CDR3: CASSKLNGQAESYEQYF. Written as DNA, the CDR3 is TGTGCCAGTAGTAAATTAAATGGACAGGCAGAATCCTACGAGCAGTACTTC.